The source of this TCR beta chain is a study of CD8+CD57+ T cells in acquired aplastic anemia. V lost 7 bases, J lost 3 bases, and 18 bases lay in between. This CDR3 region has 15 residues. Study findings and constraints: No significant difference in CD8+ Simpson's diversity was found between patients and controls.

Individuals selected for sequencing had exhibited CD8+CD57+ cell expansion on flow cytometry. The enrolled patients all had severe acquired aplastic anemia. Profiles of TCR beta VDJ and CDR3 were generated from a genomic DNA template. TCRdb passed the reads through MiXCR, listing each CDR3 protein once. Counted here are under 200,000 distinct CDR3 sequences, 48% occurring once; the ten biggest clones make up more than 30%. To note about this clonotype: The antigen is not known.

The chain uses TRBV12-3 or TRBV12-4 and TRBJ1-2; D gene uncertain. The sample consisted of sorted CD4+, CD8+, or CD8+CD57+ T cells (not recorded which) from PBMCs. This clonotype originated in a human donor with aplastic anemia. The CDR3 coding sequence is TGTGCCAGCACTAGCCCGGGGTCTGGGGACTATGGCTACACCTTC. Translation gives CASTSPGSGDYGYTF.